These 7 T cell receptor beta chains were all obtained from the same sample, sequenced in a study of T cell responses to AZD1222 COVID-19 vaccine. Profiling relied on immunoSEQ multiplex PCR, and the TCRdb table lists in-frame clones only, not all of them. This sample has 95,000 to 100,000 clones, with over 85% found just once. This material consisted of peripheral blood, taken on day 0 of AZD1222 vaccination. The source of these receptors is an adult in good health.

This clone has only a few counts. The chain has TRBV19 and TRBJ2-2; 9 bases are shared with TRBD1. The V segment lost 5 bases and the J segment 7 bases; nucleotides outside the gene matches: 20. The germline V gene encodes CDR1 LNHDA and CDR2 SQIVND (reference sequence). The CDR3 extends over 19 amino acids. CDR3 loop: CASSLIVKKRDRVVGELFF. CDR3 DNA sequence: TGTGCCAGTAGTCTCATCGTCAAAAAACGGGACAGGGTTGTCGGGGAGCTGTTTTTT.

V gene TRBV29-1 combines with J gene TRBJ1-5; no clear D. The CDR3 is 13 amino acids. Germline-derived CDR1 and CDR2 are SQVTM and ANQGSEA. The V end lost 0 bases, the J end lost 7 bases, and 10 bases lay between the germline ends. Here the CDR3 DNA reads TGCAGCGTTGAAGAGAAGGGCAGGCAGCCCCAGCATTTT. Translated: CSVEEKGRQPQHF. Complete variable domain (other parts from reference TRBV29-1 and TRBJ1-5): SAVISQKPSRDICQRGTSLTIQCQVDSQVTMMFWYRQQPGQSLTLIATANQGSEATYESGFVIDKFPISRPNLTFSTLTVSNMSPEDSSIYLCSVEEKGRQPQHFGDGTRLSIL.

This clone has a single count. The V call is TRBV5-6, the J call TRBJ1-5, with 8 bases that match TRBD1. The CDR3 has 16 residues. CDR1 and CDR2 (germline): SGHDT, YYEEEE. The V gene end was trimmed by 6 bases and the J gene end by 2 bases; junction bases not matched to a gene: 10. The CDR3 DNA reads TGTGCCAGCAACCTACAGGGGGGAATGGGCAATCAGCCCCAGCATTTT. As protein: CASNLQGGMGNQPQHF.

The genes are TRBV6-2 or TRBV6-3 and TRBJ2-7, with 12 nucleotides matching TRBD2. The CDR3 covers 17 residues. Trimming at V came to 6 bases and at J to 6 bases, leaving 15 bases not matched to a gene. The germline CDR1 and CDR2 sequences are MNHEY and SVGEGT. As DNA, the CDR3 is TGTGCCAGCAGCAGACTAGCGGGGGCTTTTTCCCCTATCGAGCAGTACTTC. It yields the protein CASSRLAGAFSPIEQYF.

The rearrangement joins TRBV7-9 to TRBJ2-3; 8 bases fit TRBD2. The CDR3 spans 15 residues. CDR1 is SEHNR, CDR2 FQNEAQ, per germline (reference sequence). Trimming removed 8 bases from V and 3 bases from J; junction bases left unmatched: 10. CDR3 sequence: CASFFSGGGTDTQYF. The CDR3 DNA follows: TGTGCCAGCTTCTTCAGCGGGGGCGGGACAGATACGCAGTATTTT.

CDR3 sequence: CSVRTEINEQFF. Here the CDR3 DNA reads TGCAGCGTGCGGACAGAAATCAATGAGCAGTTCTTC. The chain links TRBV29-1 to TRBJ2-1, with D possibly being TRBD1 (6 bases). In germline, CDR1 is SQVTM, CDR2 ANQGSEA. Deletions cut 6 bases from V and 6 bases from J, with 12 bases between. The CDR3 runs 12 residues.

CDR3 sequence (DNA): TGTGCCAGCAGCTTAGATGAGAATCAGCCCCAGCATTTT. It yields the protein CASSLDENQPQHF. This chain joins TRBV11-2 and TRBJ1-5; no reliable D call. Germline assignment: CDR1 SGHAT and CDR2 FQNNGV. Trimming left V 0 bases short and J 4 bases short, with 4 bases between. The CDR3 totals 13 residues. The full variable domain, completed using reference TRBV11-2 and TRBJ1-5, is EAGVAQSPRYKIIEKRQSVAFWCNPISGHATLYWYQQILGQGPKLLIQFQNNGVVDDSQLPKDRFSAERLKGVDSTLKIQPAKLEDSAVYLCASSLDENQPQHFGDGTRLSIL.